The 23 T cell receptor beta chains listed next were all sequenced from one sample in a study of monozygotic twins with inflammatory bowel disease. One entry per CDR3 protein, without DNA, is what TCRdb gives after re-calling the 5' RACE reads. Its clone listing holds over 100,000 distinct CDR3 sequences. The specimen sequenced was blood. Receptors originate from a human donor with ulcerative colitis or Crohn's disease, or a healthy co-twin of an affected twin (not recorded which).

The chain uses TRBV28 and TRBJ2-7; TCRdb's D gene call, TRBD1, goes unchecked for lack of DNA. Germline CDR1 is MDHEN and CDR2 is SYDVKM. This CDR3 spans 14 amino acids. CDR3: CASMGQGMIYEQYF. Looking up the rest from reference TRBV28 and TRBJ2-7 gives the full variable domain: DVKVTQSSRYLVKRTGEKVFLECVQDMDHENMFWYRQDPGLGLRLIYFSYDVKMKEKGDIPEGYSVSREKKERFSLILESASTNQTSMYLCASMGQGMIYEQYFGPGTRLTVT.

This chain uses TRBV7-7 with TRBJ2-7; TCRdb selects TRBD1, and the lack of DNA leaves this call unchecked. Looked up from germline, CDR1 is SSHAT and CDR2 is FNYEAQ (reference sequence). CDR3 size: 16 residues. This CDR3 reads CASSLAPTGPGNEQYF.

The chain carries TRBV3-1 and TRBJ2-1; the D call of TRBD2 rests on TCRdb alone, since no DNA is present to check it. Per germline, CDR1 LGHDT and CDR2 YNNKEL (reference sequence). The CDR3 length is 16 residues. The CDR3 spells CASSQGGLAGGNEQFF.

This chain connects TRBV10-1 to TRBJ2-7; no DNA is available, so the TRBD1 call from TCRdb remains unchecked. CDR3 length equals 15 residues. CDR1 and CDR2 from the germline V gene are WNHNN and SYGVQD (reference sequence). The CDR3 reads CASRAGTGVLYEQYF.

V and J are TRBV4-3 and TRBJ1-2; no DNA is available, so the TRBD1 call from TCRdb remains unchecked. Germline values: CDR1 LGHNA, CDR2 YSLEER. The CDR3 is 13 amino acids. The CDR3 sequence is CASDRAGNYGYTF.

The chain is built from TRBV6-6 and TRBJ2-1. The V gene's germline CDR1 is MNHNY and CDR2 SVGAGI (reference sequence). The CDR3 consists of 12 residues. CDR3 sequence reads: CASTSLSNEQFF.

V is TRBV5-1 and J is TRBJ1-1. Germline V gene lookup returns CDR1 SGHRS and CDR2 YFSETQ. The CDR3 sequence is 14 residues long. The CDR3 sequence is CASSEPAANTEAFF. Full variable domain (remainder filled in from reference TRBV5-1 and TRBJ1-1): KAGVTQTPRYLIKTRGQQVTLSCSPISGHRSVSWYQQTPGQGLQFLFEYFSETQRNKGNFPGRFSGRQFSNSRSEMNVSTLELGDSALYLCASSEPAANTEAFFGQGTRLTVV.

V usage is TRBV18 and J usage is TRBJ2-4; TCRdb outputs TRBD1, but without DNA this stays unchecked. CDR1 KGHSH and CDR2 LQKENI come from the germline V gene. The CDR3 sequence is 17 residues long. The CDR3 loop reads CASSPPTAKGPKNIQYF.

The J gene is TRBJ2-5, the V gene TRBV9; TCRdb reports TRBD1, a call that lacks DNA to check it against. This CDR3 is built from 16 residues. Germline V CDR1 and CDR2: SGDLS, YYNGEE. CDR3: CASSPRPRGGTETQYF.

This rearrangement joins TRBV9 to TRBJ2-7; TCRdb's assignment of TRBD1 cannot be checked, as there is no DNA. Germline-derived CDR1 and CDR2 are SGDLS and YYNGEE. This CDR3 has 13 residues. CDR3 region: CASSEGVSYEQYF. Full variable domain (remainder filled in from reference TRBV9 and TRBJ2-7): DSGVTQTPKHLITATGQRVTLRCSPRSGDLSVYWYQQSLDQGLQFLIQYYNGEERAKGNILERFSAQQFPDLHSELNLSSLELGDSALYFCASSEGVSYEQYFGPGTRLTVT.

The genes are TRBV28 and TRBJ2-2; the TCRdb D gene call, TRBD2, has no DNA to confirm it. The CDR3 is made up of 19 amino acids. The germline CDR1 and CDR2 sequences are MDHEN and SYDVKM. The chain's CDR3 is CASSFWPPLGGQNTGELFF.

The chain recombines TRBV10-3 with TRBJ1-4. In germline, CDR1 is ENHRY, CDR2 SYGVKD. The CDR3 has 13 amino acids. CDR3 amino acids: CATHPQGGEKLFF.

J is TRBJ2-5 and V is TRBV2; TCRdb indicates TRBD1, and absent DNA this call remains unverified. Germline CDR1 and CDR2: SNHLY and FYNNEI. The CDR3 extends over 14 amino acids. This CDR3 is CASRDPGTQETQYF.

The chain couples TRBV5-1 to TRBJ2-7; TCRdb names TRBD1, which stays unverified in the absence of DNA. Germline lookup yields CDR1 SGHRS and CDR2 YFSETQ. The CDR3 has 15 amino acids. CDR3 amino acids: CASSSGGSPSYEQYF.

This chain links TRBV10-2 with TRBJ2-2. CDR3 length equals 14 residues. CDR1 and CDR2 (germline): WSHSY, SAAADI. CDR3 region: CASSELENTGELFF.

CDR3 sequence reads: CASSVTGGTGELFF. This rearrangement joins TRBV5-1 to TRBJ2-2; TCRdb picks TRBD1, but there is no DNA to check that call. Per the germline V gene, CDR1 is SGHRS and CDR2 is YFSETQ. This CDR3 has 14 residues.

CDR3 protein: CSVEDGGQRQGNGGEAFF. This rearrangement joins TRBV29-1 to TRBJ1-1; TCRdb's D gene call, TRBD1, goes unchecked for lack of DNA. The CDR3 is 18 residues long. Germline CDR1 and CDR2: SQVTM and ANQGSEA.

The chain couples TRBV5-1 to TRBJ2-1; TCRdb's D call of TRBD1 is untestable without DNA. The CDR3 sequence is 14 residues long. Germline loops: CDR1 SGHRS, CDR2 YFSETQ. CDR3 region: CASNGQGGGDEQFF.

The J gene is TRBJ1-5, the V gene TRBV3-1; TCRdb gives TRBD1 as the D gene, but with no DNA this cannot be confirmed. The CDR3 length is 15 residues. Germline V gene sequence: CDR1 LGHDT, CDR2 YNNKEL (reference sequence). The CDR3 sequence: CASSQSGTYDGPQHF.

The chain links TRBV20-1 to TRBJ2-1; the D call from TCRdb, TRBD1, cannot be confirmed without DNA. The CDR3 extends over 11 amino acids. Germline V gene sequence: CDR1 DFQATT, CDR2 SNEGSKA (reference sequence). The CDR3 here is CSVARANEQFF.

The rearrangement links TRBV2 to TRBJ2-5; absent DNA, TCRdb's TRBD1 call cannot be checked. This CDR3 contains 14 residues. Germline V gene sequence: CDR1 SNHLY, CDR2 FYNNEI. The CDR3 region is CASGTAEAEETQYF.

CDR3 sequence: CASSLSPGDVPYEQYF. The genes are TRBV5-1 and TRBJ2-7; checking the TCRdb D call of TRBD1 is not possible without DNA. The CDR3 totals 16 residues. Germline V gene data show CDR1 as SGHRS and CDR2 as YFSETQ. Together with reference TRBV5-1 and TRBJ2-7, the CDR3 gives the full variable domain: KAGVTQTPRYLIKTRGQQVTLSCSPISGHRSVSWYQQTPGQGLQFLFEYFSETQRNKGNFPGRFSGRQFSNSRSEMNVSTLELGDSALYLCASSLSPGDVPYEQYFGPGTRLTVT.

The V gene is TRBV7-6, the J gene TRBJ2-1; the D gene TCRdb calls, TRBD1, cannot be checked with no DNA. CDR1 and CDR2 from the germline V gene are SGHVS and FNYEAQ. This CDR3 has 14 residues. This CDR3 reads CASSLSGGASEQFF.